This T cell receptor (beta chain) is from a study of control samples from healthy donors and cancer patients. The V end lost 5 bases, the J end lost 3 bases, and 12 bases lay between the germline ends. CDR1 and CDR2 from the germline V gene are SGHNT and YYREEE (reference sequence). The CDR3 is made up of 15 amino acids. Sequencing used immunoSEQ multiplex PCR; TCRdb keeps in-frame clones, though not all of them. The sample includes just under 150,000 clones, 91% of them seen just once. The material sequenced was blood. The chain combines TRBV5-4 with TRBJ1-6, with D maybe TRBD1 (5 bases). The TCR comes from a man aged 25 to 40 in good health. DNA of the CDR3: TGTGCCAGCAGATCTGGGACCGTCTATAATTCACCCCTCCACTTT. Amino acid sequence: CASRSGTVYNSPLHF.